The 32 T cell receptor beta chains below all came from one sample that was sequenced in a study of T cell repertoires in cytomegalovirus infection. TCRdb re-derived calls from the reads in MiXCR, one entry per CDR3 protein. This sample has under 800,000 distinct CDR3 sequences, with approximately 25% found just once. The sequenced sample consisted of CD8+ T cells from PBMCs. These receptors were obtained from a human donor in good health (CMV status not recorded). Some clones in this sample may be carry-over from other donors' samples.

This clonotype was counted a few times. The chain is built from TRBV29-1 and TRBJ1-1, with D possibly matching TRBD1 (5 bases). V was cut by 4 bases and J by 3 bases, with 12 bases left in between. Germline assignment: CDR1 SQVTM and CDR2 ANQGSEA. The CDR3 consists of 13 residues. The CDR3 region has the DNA TGCAGCGTTGGACAGCTAGGGGACACTGAAGCTTTCTTT. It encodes CSVGQLGDTEAFF.

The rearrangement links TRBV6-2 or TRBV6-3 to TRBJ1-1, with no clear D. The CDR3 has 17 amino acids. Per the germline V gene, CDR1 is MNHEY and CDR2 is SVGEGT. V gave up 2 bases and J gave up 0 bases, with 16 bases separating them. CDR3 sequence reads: CASSYPSSSPMNTEAFF. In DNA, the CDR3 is TGTGCCAGCAGTTACCCCTCAAGTAGCCCCATGAACACTGAAGCTTTCTTT.

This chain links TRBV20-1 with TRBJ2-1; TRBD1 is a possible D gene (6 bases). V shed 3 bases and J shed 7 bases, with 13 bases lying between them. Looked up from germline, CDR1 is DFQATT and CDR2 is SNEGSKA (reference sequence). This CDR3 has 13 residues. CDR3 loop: CSARAGQPNEQFF. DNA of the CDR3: TGCAGTGCTAGGGCCGGACAGCCGAATGAGCAGTTCTTC.

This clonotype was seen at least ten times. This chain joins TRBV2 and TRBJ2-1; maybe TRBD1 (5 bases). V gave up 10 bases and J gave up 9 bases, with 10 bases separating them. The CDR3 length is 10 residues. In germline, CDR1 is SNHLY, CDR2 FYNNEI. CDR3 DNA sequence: TGTGCCATTCAGGGTCGTGAGCAGTTCTTC. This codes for CAIQGREQFF.

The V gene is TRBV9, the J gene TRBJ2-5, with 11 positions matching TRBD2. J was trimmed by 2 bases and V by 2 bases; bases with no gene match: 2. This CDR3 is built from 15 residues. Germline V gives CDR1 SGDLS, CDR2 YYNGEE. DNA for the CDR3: TGTGCCAGCAGCGTTGCTAGCGGGGGGCAAGAGACCCAGTACTTC. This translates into CASSVASGGQETQYF.

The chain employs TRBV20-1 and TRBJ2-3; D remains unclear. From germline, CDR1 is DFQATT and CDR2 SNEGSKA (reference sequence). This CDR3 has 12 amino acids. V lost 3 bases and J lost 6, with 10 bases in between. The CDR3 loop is CSASREQDTQYF. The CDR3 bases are TGCAGTGCTAGTAGGGAACAGGATACGCAGTATTTT.

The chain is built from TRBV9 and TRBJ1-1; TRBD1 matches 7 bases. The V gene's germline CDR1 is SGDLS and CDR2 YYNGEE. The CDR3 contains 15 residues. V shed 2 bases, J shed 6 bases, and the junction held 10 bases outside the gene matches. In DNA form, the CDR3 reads TGTGCCAGCAGCGTCTCCAGCCAGGGGGGAGCTGAAGCTTTCTTT. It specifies CASSVSSQGGAEAFF.

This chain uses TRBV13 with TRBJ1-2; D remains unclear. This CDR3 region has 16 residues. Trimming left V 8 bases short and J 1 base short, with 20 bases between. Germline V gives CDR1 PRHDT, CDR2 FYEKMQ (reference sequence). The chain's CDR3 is CASGIGRVRLNYGYTF. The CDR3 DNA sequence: TGTGCCAGCGGAATTGGCAGAGTCAGACTTAACTATGGCTACACCTTC.

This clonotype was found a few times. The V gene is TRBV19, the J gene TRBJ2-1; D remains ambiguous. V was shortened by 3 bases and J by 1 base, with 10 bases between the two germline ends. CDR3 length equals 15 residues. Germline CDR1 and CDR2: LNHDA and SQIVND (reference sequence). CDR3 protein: CASSILGSSYNEQFF. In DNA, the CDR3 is TGTGCCAGTAGTATTTTGGGTTCATCCTACAATGAGCAGTTCTTC.

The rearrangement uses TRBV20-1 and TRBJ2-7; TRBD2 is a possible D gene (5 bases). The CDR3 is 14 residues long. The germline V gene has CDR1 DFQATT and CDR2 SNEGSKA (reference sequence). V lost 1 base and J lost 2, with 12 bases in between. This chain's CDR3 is CSARANGIPYEQYF. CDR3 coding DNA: TGCAGTGCTAGAGCCAACGGGATTCCCTACGAGCAGTACTTC.

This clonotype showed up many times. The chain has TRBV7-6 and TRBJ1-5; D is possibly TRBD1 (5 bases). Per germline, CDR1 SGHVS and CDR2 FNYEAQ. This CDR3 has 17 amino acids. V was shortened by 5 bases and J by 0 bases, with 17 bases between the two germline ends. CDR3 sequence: CASSSAGTFYSNQPQHF. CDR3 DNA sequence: TGTGCCAGCAGCAGTGCCGGGACCTTTTATAGCAATCAGCCCCAGCATTTT.

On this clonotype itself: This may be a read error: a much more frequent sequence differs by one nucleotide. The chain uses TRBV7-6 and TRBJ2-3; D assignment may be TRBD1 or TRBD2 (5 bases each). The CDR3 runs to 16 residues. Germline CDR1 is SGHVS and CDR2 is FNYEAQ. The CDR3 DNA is TGTGCCAACAGCCCCCTGGGGGACGGACGCACAGATACGCAGTATTTT. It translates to CANSPLGDGRTDTQYF.

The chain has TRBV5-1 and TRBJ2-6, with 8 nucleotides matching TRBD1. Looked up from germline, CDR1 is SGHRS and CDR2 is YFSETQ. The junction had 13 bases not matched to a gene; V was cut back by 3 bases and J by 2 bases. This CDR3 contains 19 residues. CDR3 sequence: CASSSPSGTGETGANVLTF. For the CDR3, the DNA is TGCGCCAGCAGCTCGCCTTCCGGGACAGGAGAAACTGGGGCCAACGTCCTGACTTTC.

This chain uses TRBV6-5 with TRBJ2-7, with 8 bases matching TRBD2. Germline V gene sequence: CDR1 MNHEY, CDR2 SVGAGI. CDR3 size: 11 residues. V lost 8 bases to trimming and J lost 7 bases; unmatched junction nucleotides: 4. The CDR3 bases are TGTGCCAGCGCCGGGGGGGATGAGCAGTACTTC. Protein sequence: CASAGGDEQYF.

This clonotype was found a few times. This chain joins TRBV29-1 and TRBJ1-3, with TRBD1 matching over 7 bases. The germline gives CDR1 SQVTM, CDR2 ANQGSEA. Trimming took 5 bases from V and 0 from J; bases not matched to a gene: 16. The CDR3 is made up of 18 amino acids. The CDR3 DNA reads TGCAGCGTTTCCGGCCTTCGGGACAGCCCTACCTCTGGAAACACCATATATTTT. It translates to CSVSGLRDSPTSGNTIYF.

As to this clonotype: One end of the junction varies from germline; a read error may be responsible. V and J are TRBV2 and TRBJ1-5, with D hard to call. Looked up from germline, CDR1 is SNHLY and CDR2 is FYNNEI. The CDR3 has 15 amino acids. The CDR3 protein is CAGSTVGFGNQPQHF. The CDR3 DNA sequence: TGTGCCGGCAGCACCGTCGGGTTTGGGAATCAGCCCCAGCATTTT. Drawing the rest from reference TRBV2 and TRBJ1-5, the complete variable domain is EPEVTQTPSHQVTQMGQEVILRCVPISNHLYFYWYRQILGQKVEFLVSFYNNEISEKSEIFDDQFSVERPDGSNFTLKIRSTKLEDSAMYFCAGSTVGFGNQPQHFGDGTRLSIL.

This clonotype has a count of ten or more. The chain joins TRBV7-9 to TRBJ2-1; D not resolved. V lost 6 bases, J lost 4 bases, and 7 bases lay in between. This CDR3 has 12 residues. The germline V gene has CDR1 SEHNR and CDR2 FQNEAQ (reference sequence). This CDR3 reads CASRFLYNEQFF. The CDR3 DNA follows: TGTGCCAGCAGGTTTCTTTACAATGAGCAGTTCTTC.

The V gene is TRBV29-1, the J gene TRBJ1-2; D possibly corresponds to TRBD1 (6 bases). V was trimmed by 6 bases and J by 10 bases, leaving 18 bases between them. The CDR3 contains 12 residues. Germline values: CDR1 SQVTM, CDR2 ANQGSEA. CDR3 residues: CSVTGQKGDYTF. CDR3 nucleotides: TGCAGCGTGACCGGGCAGAAGGGGGACTACACCTTC.

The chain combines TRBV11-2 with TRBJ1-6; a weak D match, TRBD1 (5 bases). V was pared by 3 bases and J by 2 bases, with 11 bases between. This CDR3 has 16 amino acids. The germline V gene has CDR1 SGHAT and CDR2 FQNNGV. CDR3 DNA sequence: TGTGCCAGCAGCTTCAACGGGGCAACCTATAATTCACCCCTCCACTTT. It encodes CASSFNGATYNSPLHF.

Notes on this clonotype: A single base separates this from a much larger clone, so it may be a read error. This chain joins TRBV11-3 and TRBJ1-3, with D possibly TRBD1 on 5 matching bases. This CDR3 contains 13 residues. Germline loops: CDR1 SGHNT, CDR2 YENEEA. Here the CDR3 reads CACSLNRPNTIYF. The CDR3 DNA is TGTGCCTGCAGCTTAAACAGGCCGAACACCATATATTTT. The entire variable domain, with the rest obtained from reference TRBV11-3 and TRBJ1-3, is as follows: EAGVVQSPRYKIIEKKQPVAFWCNPISGHNTLYWYLQNLGQGPELLIRYENEEAVDDSQLPKDRFSAERLKGVDSTLKIQPAELGDSAVYLCACSLNRPNTIYFGEGSWLTVV.

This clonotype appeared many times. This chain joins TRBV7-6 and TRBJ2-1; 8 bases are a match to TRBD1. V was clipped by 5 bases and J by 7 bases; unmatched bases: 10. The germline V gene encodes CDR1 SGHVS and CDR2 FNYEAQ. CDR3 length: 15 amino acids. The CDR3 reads CASSPTGDSINEQFF. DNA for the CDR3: TGTGCCAGCAGCCCGACAGGGGATTCCATTAATGAGCAGTTCTTC. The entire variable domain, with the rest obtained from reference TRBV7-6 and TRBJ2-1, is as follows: GAGVSQSPRYKVTKRGQDVALRCDPISGHVSLYWYRQALGQGPEFLTYFNYEAQQDKSGLPNDRFSAERPEGSISTLTIQRTEQRDSAMYRCASSPTGDSINEQFFGPGTRLTVL.

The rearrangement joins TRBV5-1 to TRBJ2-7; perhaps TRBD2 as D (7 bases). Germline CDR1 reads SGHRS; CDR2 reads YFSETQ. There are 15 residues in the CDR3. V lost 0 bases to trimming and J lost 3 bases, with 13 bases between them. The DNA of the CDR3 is TGCGCCAGCAGCTTGGAACCAGGGGACTACTACGAGCAGTACTTC. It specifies CASSLEPGDYYEQYF.

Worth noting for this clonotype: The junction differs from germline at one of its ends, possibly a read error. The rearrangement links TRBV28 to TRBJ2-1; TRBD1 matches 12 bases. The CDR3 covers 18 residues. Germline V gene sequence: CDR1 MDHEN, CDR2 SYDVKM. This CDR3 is CSSSLGRDRGRSRYEQFF. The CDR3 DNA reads TGTTCCAGCAGTTTAGGAAGGGACAGGGGGCGCAGTCGTTATGAGCAGTTCTTC.

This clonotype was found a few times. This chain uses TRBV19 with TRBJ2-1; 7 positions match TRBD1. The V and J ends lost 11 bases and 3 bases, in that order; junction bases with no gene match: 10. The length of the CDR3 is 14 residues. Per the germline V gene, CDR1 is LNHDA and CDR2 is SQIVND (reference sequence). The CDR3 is CASTPGQLYNEQFF. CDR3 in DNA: TGTGCCTCGACACCGGGACAGCTCTACAATGAGCAGTTCTTC.

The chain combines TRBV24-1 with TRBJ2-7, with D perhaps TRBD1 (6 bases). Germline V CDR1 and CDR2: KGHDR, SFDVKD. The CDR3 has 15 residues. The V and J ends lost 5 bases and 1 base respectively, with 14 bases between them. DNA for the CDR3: TGTGCCACCAGTGTGCAGGGGACCGATTCCTACGAGCAGTACTTC. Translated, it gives CATSVQGTDSYEQYF.

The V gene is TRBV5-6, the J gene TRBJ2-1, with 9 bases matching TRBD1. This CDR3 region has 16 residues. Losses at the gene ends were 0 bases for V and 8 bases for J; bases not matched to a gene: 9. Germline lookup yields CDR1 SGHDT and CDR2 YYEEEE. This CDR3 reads CASSLGVGDRVDEQFF. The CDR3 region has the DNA TGTGCCAGCAGCTTGGGGGTTGGGGACAGGGTTGATGAGCAGTTCTTC.

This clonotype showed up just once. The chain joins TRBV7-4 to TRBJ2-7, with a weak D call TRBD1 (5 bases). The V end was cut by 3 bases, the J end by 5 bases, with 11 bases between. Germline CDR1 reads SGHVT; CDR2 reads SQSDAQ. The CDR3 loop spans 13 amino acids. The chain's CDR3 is CASSFGRADEQYF. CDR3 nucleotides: TGTGCCAGCAGCTTTGGCAGGGCCGACGAGCAGTACTTC.

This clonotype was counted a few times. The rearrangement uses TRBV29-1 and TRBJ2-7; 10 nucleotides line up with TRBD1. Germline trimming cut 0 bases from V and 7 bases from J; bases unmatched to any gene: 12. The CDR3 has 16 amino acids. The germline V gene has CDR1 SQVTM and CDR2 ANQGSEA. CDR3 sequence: CSVEDPGPGTGEEQYF. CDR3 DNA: TGCAGCGTTGAAGATCCAGGTCCCGGGACAGGGGAAGAGCAGTACTTC.

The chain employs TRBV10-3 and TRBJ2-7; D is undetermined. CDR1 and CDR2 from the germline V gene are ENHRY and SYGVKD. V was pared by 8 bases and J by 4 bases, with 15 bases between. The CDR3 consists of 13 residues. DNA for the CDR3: TGTGCCATCGCGTCCCCTCCAGTTTACGAGCAGTACTTC. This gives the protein CAIASPPVYEQYF.

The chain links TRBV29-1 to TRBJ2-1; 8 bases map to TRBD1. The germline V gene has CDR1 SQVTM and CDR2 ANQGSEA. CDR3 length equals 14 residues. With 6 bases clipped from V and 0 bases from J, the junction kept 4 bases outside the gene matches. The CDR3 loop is CSVTGQDSYNEQFF. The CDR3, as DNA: TGCAGCGTAACGGGACAGGACTCCTACAATGAGCAGTTCTTC.

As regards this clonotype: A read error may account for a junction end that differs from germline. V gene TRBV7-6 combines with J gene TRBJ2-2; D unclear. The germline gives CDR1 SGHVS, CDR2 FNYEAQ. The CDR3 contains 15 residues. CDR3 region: CVSKATEIPFGELFF. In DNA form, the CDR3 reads TGTGTCAGCAAAGCCACGGAGATTCCCTTCGGGGAGCTGTTTTTT.

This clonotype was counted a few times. CDR3 sequence: CATKDGANEQFF. CDR3 sequence (DNA): TGTGCCACCAAGGACGGGGCTAATGAGCAGTTCTTC. V and J are TRBV24-1 and TRBJ2-1; D tentatively reads TRBD1 or TRBD2 (5 bases each). This CDR3 has 12 residues. The V end was cut by 8 bases, the J end by 7 bases, with 11 bases between. In germline, CDR1 is KGHDR, CDR2 SFDVKD.